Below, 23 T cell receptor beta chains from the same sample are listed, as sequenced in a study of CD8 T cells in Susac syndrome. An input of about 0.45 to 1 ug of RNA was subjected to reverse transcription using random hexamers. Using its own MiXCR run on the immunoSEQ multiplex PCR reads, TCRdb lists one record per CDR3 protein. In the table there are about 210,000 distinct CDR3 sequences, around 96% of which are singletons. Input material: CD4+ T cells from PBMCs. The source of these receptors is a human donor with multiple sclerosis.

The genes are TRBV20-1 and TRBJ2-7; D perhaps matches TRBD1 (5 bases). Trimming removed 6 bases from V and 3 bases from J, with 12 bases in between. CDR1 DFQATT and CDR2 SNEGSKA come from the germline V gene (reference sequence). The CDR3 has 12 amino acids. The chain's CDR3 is CSAPTQGYEQYF. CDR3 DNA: TGCAGTGCCCCTACCCAGGGCTACGAGCAGTACTTC.

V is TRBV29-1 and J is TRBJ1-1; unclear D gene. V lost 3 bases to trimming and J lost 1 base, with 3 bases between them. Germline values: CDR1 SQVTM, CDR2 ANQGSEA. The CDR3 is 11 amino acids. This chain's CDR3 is CSVDANTEAFF. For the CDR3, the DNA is TGCAGCGTTGATGCGAACACTGAAGCTTTCTTT.

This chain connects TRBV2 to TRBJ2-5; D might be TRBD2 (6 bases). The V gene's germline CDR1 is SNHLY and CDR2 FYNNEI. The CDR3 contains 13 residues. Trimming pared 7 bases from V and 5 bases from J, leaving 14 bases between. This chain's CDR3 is CASIAGTPETQYF. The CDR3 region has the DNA TGTGCCAGCATTGCCGGGACTCCCGAGACCCAGTACTTC. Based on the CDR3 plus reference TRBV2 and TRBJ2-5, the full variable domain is EPEVTQTPSHQVTQMGQEVILRCVPISNHLYFYWYRQILGQKVEFLVSFYNNEISEKSEIFDDQFSVERPDGSNFTLKIRSTKLEDSAMYFCASIAGTPETQYFGPGTRLLVL.

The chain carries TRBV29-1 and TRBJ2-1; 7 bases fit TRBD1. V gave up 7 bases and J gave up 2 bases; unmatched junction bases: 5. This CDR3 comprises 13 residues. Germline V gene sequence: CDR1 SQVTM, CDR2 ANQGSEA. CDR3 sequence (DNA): TGCAGCGCCCAGGGGGATGCCTACAATGAGCAGTTCTTC. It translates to CSAQGDAYNEQFF.

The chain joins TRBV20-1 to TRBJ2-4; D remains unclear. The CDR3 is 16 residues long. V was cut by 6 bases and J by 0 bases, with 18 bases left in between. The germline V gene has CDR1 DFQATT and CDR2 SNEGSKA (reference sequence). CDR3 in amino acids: CSAELRQARAKNIQYF. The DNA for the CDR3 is TGCAGTGCCGAACTGAGGCAGGCTAGAGCCAAAAACATTCAGTACTTC.

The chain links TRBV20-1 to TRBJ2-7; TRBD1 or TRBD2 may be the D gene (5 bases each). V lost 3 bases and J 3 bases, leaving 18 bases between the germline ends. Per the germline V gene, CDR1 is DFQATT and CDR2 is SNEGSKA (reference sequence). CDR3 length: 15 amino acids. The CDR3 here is CSASPSRGGNYEQYF. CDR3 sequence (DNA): TGCAGTGCTAGCCCCTCCCGGGGCGGAAACTACGAGCAGTACTTC.

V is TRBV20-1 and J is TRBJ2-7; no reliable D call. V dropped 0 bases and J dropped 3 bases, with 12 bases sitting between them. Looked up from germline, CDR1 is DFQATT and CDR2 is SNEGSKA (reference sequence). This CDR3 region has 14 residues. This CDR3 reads CSARDTLQNYEQYF. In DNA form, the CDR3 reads TGCAGTGCTAGAGATACCCTCCAAAACTACGAGCAGTACTTC.

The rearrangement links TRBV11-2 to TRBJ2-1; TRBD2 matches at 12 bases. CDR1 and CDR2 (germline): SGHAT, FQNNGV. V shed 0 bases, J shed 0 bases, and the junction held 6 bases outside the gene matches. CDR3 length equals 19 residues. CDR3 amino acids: CASSLDGSSGGVSYNEQFF. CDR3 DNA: TGTGCCAGCAGCTTAGATGGGTCTAGCGGGGGGGTCTCCTACAATGAGCAGTTCTTC.

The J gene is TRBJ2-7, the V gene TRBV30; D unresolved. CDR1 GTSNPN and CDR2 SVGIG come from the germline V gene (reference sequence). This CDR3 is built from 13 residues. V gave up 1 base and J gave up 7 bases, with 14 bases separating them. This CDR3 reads CAWSAGSLREQYF. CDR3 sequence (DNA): TGTGCCTGGAGTGCCGGGTCCCTTCGGGAGCAGTACTTC.

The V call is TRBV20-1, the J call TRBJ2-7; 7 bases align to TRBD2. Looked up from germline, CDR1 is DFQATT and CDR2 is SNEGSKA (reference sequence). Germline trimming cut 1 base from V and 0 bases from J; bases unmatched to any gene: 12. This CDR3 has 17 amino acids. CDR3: CSARGRLAETSSYEQYF. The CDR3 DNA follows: TGCAGTGCTAGAGGAAGGCTAGCGGAAACGAGCTCCTACGAGCAGTACTTC.

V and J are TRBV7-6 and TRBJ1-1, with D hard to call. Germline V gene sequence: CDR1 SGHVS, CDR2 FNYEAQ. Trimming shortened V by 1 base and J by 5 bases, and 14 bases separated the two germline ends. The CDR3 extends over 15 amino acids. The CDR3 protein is CASSLGPPTTTEAFF. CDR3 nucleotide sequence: TGTGCCAGCAGCTTAGGTCCACCAACCACGACTGAAGCTTTCTTT.

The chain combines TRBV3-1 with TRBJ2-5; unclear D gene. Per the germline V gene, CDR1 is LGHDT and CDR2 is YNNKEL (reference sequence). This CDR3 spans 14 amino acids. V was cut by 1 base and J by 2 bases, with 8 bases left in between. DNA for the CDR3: TGTGCCAGCAGCCAAGGAAAACCTCAAGAGACCCAGTACTTC. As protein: CASSQGKPQETQYF.

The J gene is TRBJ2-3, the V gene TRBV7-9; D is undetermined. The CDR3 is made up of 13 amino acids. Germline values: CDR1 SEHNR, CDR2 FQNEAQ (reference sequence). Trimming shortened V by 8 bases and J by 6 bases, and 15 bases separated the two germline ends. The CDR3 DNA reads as TGTGCCAGCCAACTTCCTCCTATCGATACGCAGTATTTT. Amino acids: CASQLPPIDTQYF.

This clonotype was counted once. CDR3 coding DNA: TGTGCCTGGAGTACGACAGGAGGGGACCAAGAGACCCAGTACTTC. Its translation is CAWSTTGGDQETQYF. The chain carries TRBV30 and TRBJ2-5; D possibly matches TRBD1 or TRBD2 (6 bases each). This CDR3 region has 15 residues. V lost 2 bases to trimming and J lost 0 bases, with 13 bases between them. In germline, CDR1 is GTSNPN, CDR2 SVGIG (reference sequence). The complete variable domain, with remaining parts taken from reference TRBV30 and TRBJ2-5, reads SQTIHQWPATLVQPVGSPLSLECTVEGTSNPNLYWYRQAAGRGLQLLFYSVGIGQISSEVPQNLSASRPQDRQFILSSKKLLLSDSGFYLCAWSTTGGDQETQYFGPGTRLLVL.

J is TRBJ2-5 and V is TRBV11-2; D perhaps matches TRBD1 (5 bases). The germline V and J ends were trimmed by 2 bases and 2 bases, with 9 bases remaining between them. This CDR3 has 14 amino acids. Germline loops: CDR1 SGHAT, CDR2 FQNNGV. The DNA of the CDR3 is TGTGCCAGCAGCTTATCACAGGCGCAAGAGACCCAGTACTTC. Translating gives CASSLSQAQETQYF.

The CDR3 coding sequence is TGTGCCAGCAGCTTAGGAGGGGGACAGGGGGCGGACGAGCAGTACTTC. Translation gives CASSLGGGQGADEQYF. V and J are TRBV7-9 and TRBJ2-7, with 12 bases fitting TRBD1. Losses at the gene ends were 1 base for V and 5 bases for J; bases not matched to a gene: 6. Germline CDR1 reads SEHNR; CDR2 reads FQNEAQ (reference sequence). This CDR3 spans 16 amino acids.

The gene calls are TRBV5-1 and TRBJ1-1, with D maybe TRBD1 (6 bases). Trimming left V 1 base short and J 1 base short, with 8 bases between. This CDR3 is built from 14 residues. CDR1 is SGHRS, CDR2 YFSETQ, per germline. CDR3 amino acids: CASSLTGKNTEAFF. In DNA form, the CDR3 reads TGCGCCAGCAGCTTGACAGGGAAGAACACTGAAGCTTTCTTT.

This chain's CDR3 is CAWSHRGLDAFF. CDR3 coding DNA: TGTGCCTGGAGCCACAGGGGGCTGGATGCTTTCTTT. J is TRBJ1-1 and V is TRBV30; TRBD1 aligns across 9 bases. This CDR3 comprises 12 residues. J gave up 11 bases and V 3 bases, and 7 bases lay outside the gene matches. Per germline, CDR1 GTSNPN and CDR2 SVGIG (reference sequence).

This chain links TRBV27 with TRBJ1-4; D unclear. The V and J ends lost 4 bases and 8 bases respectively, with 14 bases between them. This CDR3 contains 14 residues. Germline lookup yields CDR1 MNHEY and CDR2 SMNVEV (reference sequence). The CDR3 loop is CASSSLFGGEKLFF. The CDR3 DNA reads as TGTGCCAGCAGTTCTCTCTTCGGAGGGGAAAAACTGTTTTTT.

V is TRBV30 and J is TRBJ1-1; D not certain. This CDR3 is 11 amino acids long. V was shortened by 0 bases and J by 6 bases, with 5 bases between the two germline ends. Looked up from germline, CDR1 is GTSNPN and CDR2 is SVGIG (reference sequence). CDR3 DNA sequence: TGTGCCTGGAGTGTAGCAGCTGAAGCTTTCTTT. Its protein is CAWSVAAEAFF.

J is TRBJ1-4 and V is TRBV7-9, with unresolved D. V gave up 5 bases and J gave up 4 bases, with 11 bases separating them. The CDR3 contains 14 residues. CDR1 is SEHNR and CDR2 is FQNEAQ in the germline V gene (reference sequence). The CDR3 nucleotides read TGTGCCAGCAGCGTTGGACTCCGTAATGAAAAACTGTTTTTT. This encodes CASSVGLRNEKLFF.

This CDR3 reads CATSGGGGRNTEAFF. As DNA, the CDR3 is TGTGCCACCAGCGGCGGAGGGGGGAGGAACACTGAAGCTTTCTTT. This sequence joins TRBV15 and TRBJ1-1, with a weak D call TRBD1 (6 bases). V lost 5 bases and J lost 1, with 14 bases in between. CDR1 is LNHNV and CDR2 is YYDKDF in the germline V gene (reference sequence). The CDR3 has 15 residues.

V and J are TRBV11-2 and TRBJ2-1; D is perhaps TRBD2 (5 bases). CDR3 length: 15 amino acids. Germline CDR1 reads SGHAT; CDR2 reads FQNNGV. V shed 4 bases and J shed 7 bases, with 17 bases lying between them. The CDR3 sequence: CASSSSRGSGNEQFF. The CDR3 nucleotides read TGTGCCAGCAGCTCCTCTAGAGGTTCGGGGAATGAGCAGTTCTTC.